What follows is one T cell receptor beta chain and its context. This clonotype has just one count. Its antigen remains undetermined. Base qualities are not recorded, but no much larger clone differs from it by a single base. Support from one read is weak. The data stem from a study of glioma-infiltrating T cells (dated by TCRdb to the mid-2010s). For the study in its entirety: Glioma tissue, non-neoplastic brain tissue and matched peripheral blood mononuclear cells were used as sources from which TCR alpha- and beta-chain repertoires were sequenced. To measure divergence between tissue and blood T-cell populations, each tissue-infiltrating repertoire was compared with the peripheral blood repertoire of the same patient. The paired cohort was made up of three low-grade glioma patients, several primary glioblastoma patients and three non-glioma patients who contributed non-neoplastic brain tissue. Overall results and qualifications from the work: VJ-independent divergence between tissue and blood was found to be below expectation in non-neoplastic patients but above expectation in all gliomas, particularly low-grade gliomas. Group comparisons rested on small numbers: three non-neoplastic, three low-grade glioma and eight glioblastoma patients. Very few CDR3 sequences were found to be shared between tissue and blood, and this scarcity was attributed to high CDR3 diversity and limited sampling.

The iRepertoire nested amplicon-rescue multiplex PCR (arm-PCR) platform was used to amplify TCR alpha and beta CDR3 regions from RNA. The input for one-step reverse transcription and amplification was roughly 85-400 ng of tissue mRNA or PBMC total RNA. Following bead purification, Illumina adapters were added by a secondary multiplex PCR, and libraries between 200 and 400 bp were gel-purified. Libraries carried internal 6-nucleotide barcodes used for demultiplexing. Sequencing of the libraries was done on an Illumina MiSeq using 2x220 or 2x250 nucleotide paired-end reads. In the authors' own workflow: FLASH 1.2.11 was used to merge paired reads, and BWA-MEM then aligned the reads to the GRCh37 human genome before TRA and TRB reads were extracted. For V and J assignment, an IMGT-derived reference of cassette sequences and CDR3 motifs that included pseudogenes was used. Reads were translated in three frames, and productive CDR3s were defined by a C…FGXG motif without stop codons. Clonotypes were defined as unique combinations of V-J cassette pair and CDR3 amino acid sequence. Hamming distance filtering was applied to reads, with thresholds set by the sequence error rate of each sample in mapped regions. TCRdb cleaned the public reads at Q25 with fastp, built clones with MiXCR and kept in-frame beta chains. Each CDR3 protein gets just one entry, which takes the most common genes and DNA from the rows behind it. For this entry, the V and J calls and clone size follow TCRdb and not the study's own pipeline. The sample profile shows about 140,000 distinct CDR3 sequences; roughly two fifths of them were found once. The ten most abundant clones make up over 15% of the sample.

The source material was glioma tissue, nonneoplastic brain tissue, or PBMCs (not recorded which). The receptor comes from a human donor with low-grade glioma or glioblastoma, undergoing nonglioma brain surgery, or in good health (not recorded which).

The nucleotide sequence reads as follows: TGTGCCAGCAGCCGGGCGGCGGAGACCCAGTACTTC. Its coded protein is CASSRAAETQYF. The receptor chain draws on TRBV12-3 or TRBV12-4 and TRBJ2-5, with the D gene not confidently named. V loses 6 bases of germline sequence and J loses 5 bases, and the interval between the two ends is 10 bases. Spanning cysteine to phenylalanine, the CDR3 consists of 12 amino acids. Only CDR3 DNA is held: 36 bases, read in frame from base 1.